The 12 T cell receptor beta chains presented below share a single source sample, sequenced in a study of OX40 agonist ivuxolimab in advanced cancers. Profiled with immunoSEQ multiplex PCR; TCRdb holds only in-frame clones, not every one. This table has nearly 60,000 clones, about 81% appearing once. The sequenced sample was CD4+ or CD8+ T cells sorted from blood, obtained in a trial of the OX40 agonist ivuxolimab. The receptors originated from an adult with an advanced solid tumor such as melanoma, head and neck, liver or kidney cancer.

The chain combines TRBV6-5 with TRBJ1-2, with 7 bases fitting TRBD1. The junction had 4 bases not matched to a gene; V was cut back by 2 bases and J by 7 bases. Germline V lookup: CDR1 MNHEY, CDR2 SVGAGI. CDR3 length: 13 residues. CDR3 coding DNA: TGTGCCAGCAGTTACGAGGGGGCAGGTGGCTACACCTTC. Its protein is CASSYEGAGGYTF.

The chain recombines TRBV5-4 with TRBJ1-1; possibly TRBD1 for D (6 bases). Trimming cost V 3 bases and J 2 bases, with 11 bases left between them. This CDR3 is built from 14 residues. From germline, CDR1 is SGHNT and CDR2 YYREEE (reference sequence). CDR3 in DNA: TGTGCCAGCAGCTCGGGACAAATCAACACTGAAGCTTTCTTT. Its protein is CASSSGQINTEAFF.

The chain uses TRBV2 and TRBJ2-1; no clear D gene. Germline loops: CDR1 SNHLY, CDR2 FYNNEI. The CDR3 has 15 residues. The V end was cut by 6 bases, the J end by 11 bases, with 23 bases between. The CDR3 sequence is CASSASQFSGDKQFF. The CDR3, as DNA: TGTGCCAGCAGCGCCTCACAGTTTTCTGGGGATAAGCAGTTCTTC.

The chain employs TRBV5-6 and TRBJ1-4, with no clear D. Germline V lookup: CDR1 SGHDT, CDR2 YYEEEE. V lost 0 bases and J 1 base, leaving 10 bases between the germline ends. This CDR3 contains 16 residues. The CDR3 region is CASSLARSGTNEKLFF. In DNA form, the CDR3 reads TGTGCCAGCAGCTTGGCCAGATCTGGAACTAATGAAAAACTGTTTTTT.

The chain couples TRBV6-5 to TRBJ2-5; a weak D match, TRBD2 (6 bases). The ends were cut back, 5 bases at V and 7 bases at J, with 14 bases in the middle. Germline V gives CDR1 MNHEY, CDR2 SVGAGI. The CDR3 spans 13 residues. CDR3 in DNA: TGTGCCAGCAGTCCGGACTATCGGGGGACCCAGTACTTC. Amino acid sequence: CASSPDYRGTQYF.

This clone was seen only once. The rearrangement links TRBV5-1 to TRBJ2-1; TRBD2 agrees at 10 bases. This CDR3 region has 15 residues. J gave up 10 bases and V 0 bases, and 7 bases lay outside the gene matches. Germline CDR1 SGHRS, CDR2 YFSETQ. The CDR3 region is CASSLGLAGPGEQFF. The CDR3 DNA is TGCGCCAGCAGCTTGGGACTAGCGGGCCCGGGGGAGCAGTTCTTC.

For the CDR3, the DNA is TGTGCCATCAATAGGGACGGGCTTAATGAAAAACTGTTTTTT. Protein: CAINRDGLNEKLFF. The rearrangement links TRBV10-3 to TRBJ1-4, with D possibly matching TRBD1 (5 bases). Germline CDR1 and CDR2: ENHRY and SYGVKD. This CDR3 spans 14 amino acids. V was clipped by 7 bases and J by 4 bases, with 13 bases between them.

This clone was observed a few times. This sequence joins TRBV6-5 and TRBJ2-2; 11 bases line up with TRBD1. Germline V gene sequence: CDR1 MNHEY, CDR2 SVGAGI. V lost 8 bases and J lost 5; bases outside the gene matches: 4. This CDR3 is built from 14 residues. The CDR3 spells CASGQGARTGELFF. The CDR3 DNA reads as TGTGCCAGCGGACAGGGGGCGCGAACCGGGGAGCTGTTTTTT.

The chain combines TRBV10-3 with TRBJ2-3; the match to TRBD2 covers 9 bases. The CDR3 contains 15 residues. V was clipped by 6 bases and J by 2 bases; unmatched bases: 6. From germline, CDR1 is ENHRY and CDR2 SYGVKD. The CDR3 nucleotides read TGTGCCATCAGAGGGGGACTAGCTCTCACAGATACGCAGTATTTT. Translated, it gives CAIRGGLALTDTQYF.

The chain links TRBV10-3 to TRBJ2-5; 8 bases are a match to TRBD2. Per germline, CDR1 ENHRY and CDR2 SYGVKD. The CDR3 runs to 16 residues. V lost 0 bases and J lost 4; bases outside the gene matches: 7. The CDR3 spells CAISESERGGRETQYF. The CDR3 bases are TGTGCCATCAGTGAGTCTGAACGGGGGGGCCGAGAGACCCAGTACTTC.

This clone turned up a few times. The gene calls are TRBV5-8 and TRBJ1-2; 8 bases match TRBD1. With 5 bases clipped from V and 1 base from J, the junction kept 7 bases outside the gene matches. The CDR3 loop spans 15 amino acids. Germline CDR1 reads SGHTS; CDR2 reads YDEGEE. The CDR3 bases are TGTGCCAGCAGTCCCCCGGACAGGGTTAACTATGGCTACACCTTC. Translation gives CASSPPDRVNYGYTF.

The V call is TRBV10-1, the J call TRBJ1-2; the match to TRBD1 covers 8 bases. Germline V gives CDR1 WNHNN, CDR2 SYGVQD (reference sequence). The junction had 3 bases not matched to a gene; V was cut back by 5 bases and J by 7 bases. This CDR3 has 12 amino acids. CDR3 bases: TGCGCCAGCAGTTGGACAGGGTCTGGCTACACCTTC. It encodes CASSWTGSGYTF.